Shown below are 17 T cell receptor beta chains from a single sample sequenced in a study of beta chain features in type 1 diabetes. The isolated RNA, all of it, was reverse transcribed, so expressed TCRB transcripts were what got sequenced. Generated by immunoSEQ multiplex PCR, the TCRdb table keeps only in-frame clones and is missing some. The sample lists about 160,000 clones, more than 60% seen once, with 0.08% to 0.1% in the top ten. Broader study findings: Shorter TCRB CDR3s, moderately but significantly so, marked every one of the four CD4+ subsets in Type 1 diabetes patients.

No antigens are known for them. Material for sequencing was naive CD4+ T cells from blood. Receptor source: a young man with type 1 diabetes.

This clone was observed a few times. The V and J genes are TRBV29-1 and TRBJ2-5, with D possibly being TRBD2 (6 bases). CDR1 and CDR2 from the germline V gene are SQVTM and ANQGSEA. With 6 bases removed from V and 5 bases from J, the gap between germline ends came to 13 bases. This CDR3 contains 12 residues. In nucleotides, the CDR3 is TGCAGCGTCGCCGGGGGTTCGGAGACCCAGTACTTC. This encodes CSVAGGSETQYF. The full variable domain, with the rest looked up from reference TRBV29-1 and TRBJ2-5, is SAVISQKPSRDICQRGTSLTIQCQVDSQVTMMFWYRQQPGQSLTLIATANQGSEATYESGFVIDKFPISRPNLTFSTLTVSNMSPEDSSIYLCSVAGGSETQYFGPGTRLLVL.

In DNA form, the CDR3 reads TGTGCCTGGAGTCTAGCGGGGTCGACCTACGAGCAGTACTTC. It specifies CAWSLAGSTYEQYF. V and J are TRBV30 and TRBJ2-7; TRBD2 matches at 9 bases. The CDR3 spans 14 residues. Germline V gene sequence: CDR1 GTSNPN, CDR2 SVGIG (reference sequence). V lost 2 bases, J lost 2 bases, and 4 bases stayed unmatched.

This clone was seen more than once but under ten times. CDR3 DNA: TGTGCCAGCAGCCCGACGGTGATAGCGGGGGGGCGCAATGAGCAGTTCTTC. It translates to CASSPTVIAGGRNEQFF. This rearrangement joins TRBV11-2 to TRBJ2-1; 11 bases fit TRBD2. Germline V CDR1 and CDR2: SGHAT, FQNNGV. The CDR3 totals 17 residues. Trimming at V came to 5 bases and at J to 6 bases, leaving 12 bases not matched to a gene.

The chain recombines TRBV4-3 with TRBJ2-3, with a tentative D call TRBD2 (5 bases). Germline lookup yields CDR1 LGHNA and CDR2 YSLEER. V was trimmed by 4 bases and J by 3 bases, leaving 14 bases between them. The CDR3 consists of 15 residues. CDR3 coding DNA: TGCGCCAGCAGCCTCTCAGCGGTGGGGACAGATACGCAGTATTTT. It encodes CASSLSAVGTDTQYF.

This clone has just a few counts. CDR3 sequence (DNA): TGCGCCAGCAGAAGGGACAGTACCAGCACAGATACGCAGTATTTT. Residues: CASRRDSTSTDTQYF. The rearrangement joins TRBV5-1 to TRBJ2-3, with 7 bases identical to TRBD1. J lost 0 bases, V lost 5 bases, and 6 bases had no gene match. The germline gives CDR1 SGHRS, CDR2 YFSETQ. This CDR3 is built from 15 residues.

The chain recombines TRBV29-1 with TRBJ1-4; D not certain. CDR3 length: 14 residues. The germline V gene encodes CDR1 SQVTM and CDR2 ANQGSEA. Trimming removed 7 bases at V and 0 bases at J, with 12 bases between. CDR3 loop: CSAGRTATNEKLFF. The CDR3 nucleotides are TGCAGCGCCGGCCGGACTGCAACTAATGAAAAACTGTTTTTT.

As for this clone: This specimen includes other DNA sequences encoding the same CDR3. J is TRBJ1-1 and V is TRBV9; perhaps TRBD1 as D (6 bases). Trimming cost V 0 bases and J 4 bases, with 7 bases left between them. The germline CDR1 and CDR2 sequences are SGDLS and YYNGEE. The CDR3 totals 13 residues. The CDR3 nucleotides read TGTGCCAGCAGCGTAGAGGGGGGCACTGAAGCTTTCTTT. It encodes CASSVEGGTEAFF.

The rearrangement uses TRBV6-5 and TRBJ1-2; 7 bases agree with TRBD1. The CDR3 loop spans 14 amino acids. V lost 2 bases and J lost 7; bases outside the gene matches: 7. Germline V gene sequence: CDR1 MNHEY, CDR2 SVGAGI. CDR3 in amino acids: CASSYDREVRGYTF. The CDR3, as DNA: TGTGCCAGCAGTTACGACAGGGAGGTCCGTGGCTACACCTTC.

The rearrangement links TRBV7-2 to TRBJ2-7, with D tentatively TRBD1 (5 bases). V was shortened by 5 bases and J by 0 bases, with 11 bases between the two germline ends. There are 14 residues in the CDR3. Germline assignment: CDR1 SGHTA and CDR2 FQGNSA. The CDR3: CASSTTGSSYEQYF. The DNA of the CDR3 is TGTGCCAGCAGCACAACAGGTTCCTCCTACGAGCAGTACTTC. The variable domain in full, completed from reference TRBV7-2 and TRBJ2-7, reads GAGVSQSPSNKVTEKGKDVELRCDPISGHTALYWYRQSLGQGLEFLIYFQGNSAPDKSGLPSDRFSAERTGGSVSTLTIQRTQQEDSAVYLCASSTTGSSYEQYFGPGTRLTVT.

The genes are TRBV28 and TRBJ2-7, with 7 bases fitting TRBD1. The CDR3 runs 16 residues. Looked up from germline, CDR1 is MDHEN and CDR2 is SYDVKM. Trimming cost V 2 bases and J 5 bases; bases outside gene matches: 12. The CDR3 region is CASSLPVTGESHEQYF. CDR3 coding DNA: TGTGCCAGCAGTTTACCCGTCACAGGGGAGTCCCACGAGCAGTACTTC. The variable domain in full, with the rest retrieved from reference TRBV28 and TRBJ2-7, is DVKVTQSSRYLVKRTGEKVFLECVQDMDHENMFWYRQDPGLGLRLIYFSYDVKMKEKGDIPEGYSVSREKKERFSLILESASTNQTSMYLCASSLPVTGESHEQYFGPGTRLTVT.

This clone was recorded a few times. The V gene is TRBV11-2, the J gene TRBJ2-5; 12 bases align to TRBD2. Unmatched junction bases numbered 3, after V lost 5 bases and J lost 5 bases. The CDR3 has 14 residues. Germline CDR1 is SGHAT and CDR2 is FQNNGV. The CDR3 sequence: CASSITSGGETQYF. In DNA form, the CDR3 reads TGTGCCAGCAGCATCACTAGCGGGGGGGAGACCCAGTACTTC. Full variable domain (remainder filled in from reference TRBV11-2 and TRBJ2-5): EAGVAQSPRYKIIEKRQSVAFWCNPISGHATLYWYQQILGQGPKLLIQFQNNGVVDDSQLPKDRFSAERLKGVDSTLKIQPAKLEDSAVYLCASSITSGGETQYFGPGTRLLVL.

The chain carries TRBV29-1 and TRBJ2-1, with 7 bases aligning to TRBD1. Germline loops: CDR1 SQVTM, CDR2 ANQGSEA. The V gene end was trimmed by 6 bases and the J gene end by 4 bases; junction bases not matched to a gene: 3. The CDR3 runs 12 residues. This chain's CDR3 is CSVGTVYNEQFF. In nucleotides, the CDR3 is TGCAGCGTCGGGACAGTTTACAATGAGCAGTTCTTC.

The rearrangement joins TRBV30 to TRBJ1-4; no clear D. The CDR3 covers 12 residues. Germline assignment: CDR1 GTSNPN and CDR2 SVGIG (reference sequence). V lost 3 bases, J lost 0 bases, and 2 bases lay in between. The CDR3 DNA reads TGTGCCTGGAGGGCAACTAATGAAAAACTGTTTTTT. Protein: CAWRATNEKLFF.

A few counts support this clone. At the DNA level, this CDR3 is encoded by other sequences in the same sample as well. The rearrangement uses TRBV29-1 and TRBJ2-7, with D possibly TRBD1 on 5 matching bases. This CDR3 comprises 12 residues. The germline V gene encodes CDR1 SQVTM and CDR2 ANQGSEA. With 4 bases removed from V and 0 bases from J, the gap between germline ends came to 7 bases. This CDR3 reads CSVGTSSYEQYF. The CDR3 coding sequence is TGCAGCGTTGGGACAAGCTCCTACGAGCAGTACTTC.

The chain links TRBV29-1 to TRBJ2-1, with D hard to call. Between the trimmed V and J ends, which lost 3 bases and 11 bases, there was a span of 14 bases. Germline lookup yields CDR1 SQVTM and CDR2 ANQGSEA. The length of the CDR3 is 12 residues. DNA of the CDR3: TGCAGCGTTGAGCCCCCACTGCAGCAGCAGTTCTTC. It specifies CSVEPPLQQQFF.

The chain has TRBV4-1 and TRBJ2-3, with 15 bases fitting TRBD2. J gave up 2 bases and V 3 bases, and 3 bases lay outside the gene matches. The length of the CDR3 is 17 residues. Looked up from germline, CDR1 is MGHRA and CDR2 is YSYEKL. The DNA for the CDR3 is TGCGCCAGCAGCCACGGACTAGCGGGGGGGCACACAGATACGCAGTATTTT. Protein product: CASSHGLAGGHTDTQYF.

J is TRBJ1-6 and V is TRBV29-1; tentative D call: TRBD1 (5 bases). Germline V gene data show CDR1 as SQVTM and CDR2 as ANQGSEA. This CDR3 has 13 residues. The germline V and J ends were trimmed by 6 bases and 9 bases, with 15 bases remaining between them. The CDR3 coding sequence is TGCAGCGTGGGAACAGGATTTGGTTCACCCCTCCACTTT. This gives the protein CSVGTGFGSPLHF.